This T cell receptor beta chain was profiled in a study of regulatory T cells in long-lasting Graves disease. Time point described: newly diagnosed GD, antithyroid drugs for less than 3 months. The TCR library used RNA extracted from PBMCs. J lost 10 bases, V lost 3 bases, and 15 bases had no gene match. The CDR3 runs 17 residues. Germline assignment: CDR1 SNHLY and CDR2 FYNNEI. This clonotype was counted ten times or more. CDR3 regions were amplified by Arm-PCR using iRepertoire HTBI primers to build TCR beta libraries. TCRdb re-called the multiplex PCR reads with MiXCR, one entry per CDR3 protein. The sample shows under 450,000 distinct CDR3 sequences, around 15% of them seen only once. The data were also submitted as part of a second study, on T cells in Graves' hyperthyroidism and ophthalmopathy. This second report adds: A first-round RT-PCR of the TCR CDR3 used the HTBI primer set.

This TCR was sampled from a woman younger than 35 with Graves disease. The chain links TRBV2 to TRBJ2-1; 10 nucleotides align to TRBD2. Sequencing was performed on peripheral blood mononuclear cells (PBMCs), taken at new diagnosis, from a patient treated with antithyroid drugs. CDR3 residues: CASSEGPGLAGGREQFF. Here the CDR3 DNA reads TGTGCCAGCAGTGAGGGGCCCGGGTTAGCGGGAGGACGGGAGCAGTTCTTC. Full variable domain (outside the CDR3, taken from reference TRBV2 and TRBJ2-1): EPEVTQTPSHQVTQMGQEVILRCVPISNHLYFYWYRQILGQKVEFLVSFYNNEISEKSEIFDDQFSVERPDGSNFTLKIRSTKLEDSAMYFCASSEGPGLAGGREQFFGPGTRLTVL.